These 14 T cell receptor beta chains originate from one sample sequenced in a study of T-cell memory formation after mild COVID-19. TCRdb processed the 5' RACE reads anew with MiXCR; each CDR3 protein has one entry. This sample has 150,000 to 200,000 distinct CDR3 sequences; around a third occur once, and the top ten carry around 12%. The sequencing input was PBMCs or a T cell subset sorted from them (not recorded which). These receptors were obtained from an adult woman who had mild COVID-19 (a few samples of this study predate the infection). Cell type and time point are not known.

The chain joins TRBV5-5 to TRBJ2-5; TRBD1 matches 8 bases. V shed 3 bases and J 2 bases; nucleotides not matched to a gene: 18. The CDR3 covers 19 residues. Germline CDR1 is SGHKS and CDR2 is YYEKEE (reference sequence). DNA for the CDR3: TGTGCCAGCAGCTCCGGGACAGGAAAAGTCTGGGTGGAACAAGAGACCCAGTACTTC. This translates into CASSSGTGKVWVEQETQYF.

CDR3 bases: TGTGCCAGCAGTTTTGGACGCGATGGCTACACCTTC. Encoded protein: CASSFGRDGYTF. The V and J genes are TRBV12-3 or TRBV12-4 and TRBJ1-2; no firm D call. V was cut by 3 bases and J by 6 bases, with 8 bases left in between. CDR3 length equals 12 residues.

This clonotype showed up just a few times. V and J are TRBV7-3 and TRBJ2-1; 7 bases map to TRBD2. The length of the CDR3 is 15 residues. J was trimmed by 7 bases and V by 4 bases; bases with no gene match: 10. Germline V CDR1 and CDR2: SGHTA, FQGTGA. The CDR3 spells CASSSHPGLRNEQFF. CDR3 DNA sequence: TGTGCCAGCAGCTCGCATCCGGGACTACGGAATGAGCAGTTCTTC.

This rearrangement joins TRBV7-9 to TRBJ2-2, with D possibly matching TRBD2 (6 bases). The V end was cut by 3 bases, the J end by 6 bases, with 20 bases between. Germline V gene lookup returns CDR1 SEHNR and CDR2 FQNEAQ (reference sequence). The CDR3 sequence is 17 residues long. For the CDR3, the DNA is TGTGCCAGCAGCTTTTCAGGCCTAGCGAGGGACGCCGGGGAGCTGTTTTTT. It translates to CASSFSGLARDAGELFF.

V and J are TRBV5-1 and TRBJ2-7; D not certain. The CDR3 runs 12 residues. The V end was cut by 2 bases, the J end by 4 bases, with 7 bases between. The V gene's germline CDR1 is SGHRS and CDR2 YFSETQ. CDR3 nucleotides: TGCGCCAGCAGCTTCGCCGGGTACGAGCAGTACTTC. Residues: CASSFAGYEQYF. Full variable domain (remainder filled in from reference TRBV5-1 and TRBJ2-7): KAGVTQTPRYLIKTRGQQVTLSCSPISGHRSVSWYQQTPGQGLQFLFEYFSETQRNKGNFPGRFSGRQFSNSRSEMNVSTLELGDSALYLCASSFAGYEQYFGPGTRLTVT.

This clonotype appeared a few times. CDR3 sequence: CASSLARSYEQYF. The CDR3, as DNA: TGTGCCAGCAGTTTAGCCCGGAGCTACGAGCAGTACTTC. The chain carries TRBV12-3 or TRBV12-4 and TRBJ2-7; D is undetermined. The CDR3 totals 13 residues. V shed 0 bases and J shed 3 bases, with 6 bases lying between them.

This clonotype has a handful of counts. The chain is built from TRBV7-6 and TRBJ1-1; 7 bases match TRBD1. Germline V gene lookup returns CDR1 SGHVS and CDR2 FNYEAQ. V trimming: 0 bases; J trimming: 6 bases; junction bases outside the gene matches: 7. The CDR3 has 15 residues. CDR3 sequence reads: CASSLARQGISEAFF. In DNA form, the CDR3 reads TGTGCCAGCAGCTTAGCCCGACAGGGTATCTCTGAAGCTTTCTTT.

The V and J genes are TRBV5-1 and TRBJ2-7, with 11 bases aligning to TRBD2. Germline V lookup: CDR1 SGHRS, CDR2 YFSETQ. J lost 6 bases, V lost 5 bases, and 7 bases had no gene match. CDR3 length: 14 amino acids. This CDR3 reads CASRELLAGGEQYF. DNA of the CDR3: TGCGCCAGCAGAGAATTGCTAGCGGGAGGCGAGCAGTACTTC.

V and J are TRBV5-1 and TRBJ2-2, with D maybe TRBD2 (5 bases). The CDR3 length is 15 residues. Germline loops: CDR1 SGHRS, CDR2 YFSETQ. V lost 4 bases, J lost 4 bases, and 14 bases lay in between. The CDR3 sequence: CASSLKSGSTGELFF. Written as DNA, the CDR3 is TGCGCCAGCAGCCTGAAGTCGGGGTCCACCGGGGAGCTGTTTTTT.

This clonotype was detected a few times. This chain uses TRBV10-3 with TRBJ2-5, with unresolved D. The ends were cut back, 9 bases at V and 6 bases at J, with 20 bases in the middle. The CDR3 totals 14 residues. CDR1 is ENHRY, CDR2 SYGVKD, per germline. CDR3 bases: TGTGCCATGAAGGCGGCAGGCGCAGAGAAGACCCAGTACTTC. This sequence encodes CAMKAAGAEKTQYF.

This chain connects TRBV4-3 to TRBJ1-5; D possibly corresponds to TRBD1 (5 bases). CDR3 length equals 16 residues. Trimming took off 0 bases at V and 9 bases at J, with 18 bases between the two ends. Germline V gives CDR1 LGHNA, CDR2 YSLEER. The chain's CDR3 is CASSQDRSGTSGPQHF. The CDR3 DNA sequence: TGCGCCAGCAGCCAAGATCGGTCGGGGACCTCAGGGCCCCAGCATTTT.

This chain uses TRBV5-1 with TRBJ1-1; D may be TRBD1 (5 bases). The CDR3 is made up of 12 amino acids. Trimming removed 1 base at V and 9 bases at J, with 10 bases between. CDR1 is SGHRS, CDR2 YFSETQ, per germline. The CDR3 nucleotides read TGCGCCAGCAGCTTGAGGGGAGTCCAAGCTTTCTTT. Translated, it gives CASSLRGVQAFF.

This sequence joins TRBV7-8 and TRBJ2-5, with D possibly matching TRBD2 (6 bases). Per the germline V gene, CDR1 is SGHVS and CDR2 is FQNEAQ. This CDR3 has 17 amino acids. V lost 5 bases and J 1 base, leaving 20 bases between the germline ends. The CDR3 DNA follows: TGTGCCAGCAGCCAGGTGCGGGGTGAGACACTCCAAGAGACCCAGTACTTC. Translating it yields CASSQVRGETLQETQYF.

This clonotype was observed a few times. The gene calls are TRBV28 and TRBJ2-5; maybe TRBD1 (7 bases). Trimming stripped 5 bases from V and 5 bases from J, with 18 bases between. Germline-derived CDR1 and CDR2 are MDHEN and SYDVKM. CDR3 length equals 15 residues. The CDR3 DNA reads TGTGCCAGCAGTGGCCAGGGGGGTCGCGTCGAGACCCAGTACTTC. Its protein is CASSGQGGRVETQYF.